Presented here are 29 T cell receptor beta chains from one specimen sequenced in a study of T cells in localized non-small cell lung cancer. Libraries were prepared by immunoSEQ multiplex PCR; TCRdb keeps only in-frame clonotypes and omits some of them. The data show more than 15,000 clones, about 88% seen once. Sequencing was performed on peripheral blood, taken before any cancer treatment. These receptors were obtained from a female donor older than 55 with stage III squamous cell lung carcinoma.

The chain carries TRBV6-6 and TRBJ1-1; D possibly corresponds to TRBD1 (5 bases). The CDR3 sequence is 16 residues long. CDR1 MNHNY and CDR2 SVGAGI come from the germline V gene (reference sequence). V gave up 7 bases and J gave up 0 bases, with 18 bases separating them. The CDR3 reads CASKGDHGEVNTEAFF. The CDR3 DNA reads TGTGCCAGCAAAGGGGACCATGGCGAGGTGAACACTGAAGCTTTCTTT.

The rearrangement links TRBV6-4 to TRBJ2-6; 7 bases match TRBD2. Germline CDR1 is MRHNA and CDR2 is SNTAGT. With 8 bases clipped from V and 2 bases from J, the junction kept 6 bases outside the gene matches. The CDR3 has 15 residues. Written as DNA, the CDR3 is TGTGCCAGCGCTAGCGGTAAAGCTGGGGCCAACGTCCTGACTTTC. This codes for CASASGKAGANVLTF.

This chain connects TRBV5-1 to TRBJ1-2, with TRBD1 as a possible D gene (5 bases). The CDR3 sequence is 13 residues long. Germline V gene sequence: CDR1 SGHRS, CDR2 YFSETQ. V was cut by 2 bases and J by 1 base, with 6 bases left in between. In DNA form, the CDR3 reads TGCGCCAGCAGCTTTCAGGGTAACTATGGCTACACCTTC. Its translation is CASSFQGNYGYTF.

CDR3 loop: CASSFRTSGVETQYF. CDR3 in DNA: TGTGCCAGCAGTTTCCGGACTAGCGGGGTAGAGACCCAGTACTTC. This chain uses TRBV27 with TRBJ2-5; TRBD2 matches at 12 bases. The CDR3 is made up of 15 amino acids. Trimming removed 3 bases from V and 4 bases from J; junction bases left unmatched: 3. Looked up from germline, CDR1 is MNHEY and CDR2 is SMNVEV (reference sequence).

This rearrangement joins TRBV7-6 to TRBJ2-7; D might be TRBD1 (6 bases). Germline-derived CDR1 and CDR2 are SGHVS and FNYEAQ. The CDR3 has 15 residues. V shed 1 base and J shed 5 bases, with 15 bases lying between them. For the CDR3, the DNA is TGTGCCAGCAGCTTAGAAGCACAGGGTCACCACGAGCAGTACTTC. Its protein is CASSLEAQGHHEQYF.

V is TRBV5-4 and J is TRBJ2-5, with a weak D call TRBD1 (7 bases). The better agreement between TRBJ2-7 and the DNA end casts doubt on the J call. The germline V gene encodes CDR1 SGHNT and CDR2 YYREEE (reference sequence). The CDR3 is made up of 14 amino acids. CDR3 sequence: CASSLSRGAYEQYF. CDR3 in DNA: TGTGCCAGCAGCTTGTCCAGGGGGGCCTACGAGCAGTACTTC.

The rearrangement joins TRBV19 to TRBJ2-7, with D hard to call. V dropped 4 bases and J dropped 6 bases, with 16 bases sitting between them. CDR3 length equals 14 residues. CDR1 is LNHDA and CDR2 is SQIVND in the germline V gene (reference sequence). The CDR3 DNA sequence: TGTGCCAGTAGTAAAGTTCAGCTGGGTTCCGAGCAGTACTTC. Protein sequence: CASSKVQLGSEQYF.

This chain links TRBV7-9 with TRBJ1-1; 9 bases line up with TRBD1. Germline V gene sequence: CDR1 SEHNR, CDR2 FQNEAQ (reference sequence). J lost 0 bases, V lost 4 bases, and 3 bases had no gene match. CDR3 length: 15 residues. CDR3 in DNA: TGTGCCAGCAGCTCGGACAGGGGCTTGAACACTGAAGCTTTCTTT. It specifies CASSSDRGLNTEAFF.

The chain joins TRBV6-5 to TRBJ2-5, with 7 bases identical to TRBD1. Trimming took 0 bases from V and 5 from J; bases not matched to a gene: 6. Germline V lookup: CDR1 MNHEY, CDR2 SVGAGI. CDR3 length: 15 amino acids. The CDR3 is CASSYSQRGQETQYF. The CDR3, as DNA: TGTGCCAGCAGTTACTCTCAAAGGGGGCAGGAGACCCAGTACTTC.

In its sample, this clone was seen a few times. This rearrangement joins TRBV6-4 to TRBJ2-3; D might be TRBD1 or TRBD2, each matching 6 bases. This CDR3 has 16 residues. V was clipped by 0 bases and J by 1 base, with 11 bases between them. Germline CDR1 reads MRHNA; CDR2 reads SNTAGT. For the CDR3, the DNA is TGTGCCAGCAGTGACTCGTCCGGGGGCGGCACAGATACGCAGTATTTT. Encoded protein: CASSDSSGGGTDTQYF.

This clone was seen more than once but under ten times. V and J are TRBV29-1 and TRBJ2-2, with D possibly being TRBD1 (6 bases). The V and J ends lost 6 bases and 3 bases respectively, with 8 bases between them. CDR1 SQVTM and CDR2 ANQGSEA come from the germline V gene. The CDR3 is 12 residues long. The CDR3 coding sequence is TGCAGCGTCCGGACAGACACCGGGGAGCTGTTTTTT. Protein product: CSVRTDTGELFF.

The DNA of the CDR3 is TGCGCCAGCAGCCTGATAGCGGGAGTATCGGGAAATGAGCAGTTCTTC. It encodes CASSLIAGVSGNEQFF. The chain employs TRBV5-1 and TRBJ2-1, with 9 bases lining up with TRBD2. Germline trimming cut 4 bases from V and 7 bases from J; bases unmatched to any gene: 12. The CDR3 consists of 16 residues. Germline V gene sequence: CDR1 SGHRS, CDR2 YFSETQ.

The genes are TRBV11-2 and TRBJ1-2; D is ambiguous. The CDR3 runs 12 residues. The V and J ends lost 0 bases and 10 bases respectively, with 9 bases between them. Germline loops: CDR1 SGHAT, CDR2 FQNNGV. DNA of the CDR3: TGTGCCAGCAGCTTAGAGGGTTTCATCTACACCTTC. Translating gives CASSLEGFIYTF.

This clone has only a few counts. This chain uses TRBV9 with TRBJ2-7, with D perhaps TRBD2 (6 bases). Germline CDR1 reads SGDLS; CDR2 reads YYNGEE. V lost 4 bases and J 4 bases, leaving 18 bases between the germline ends. CDR3 length equals 15 residues. Here the CDR3 reads CASSPQGSGAYEQYF. The CDR3 DNA is TGTGCCAGCAGCCCCCAAGGTAGCGGAGCGTACGAGCAGTACTTC.

The chain is built from TRBV30 and TRBJ1-5; maybe TRBD1 (5 bases). Germline assignment: CDR1 GTSNPN and CDR2 SVGIG (reference sequence). V lost 3 bases, J lost 6 bases, and 15 bases lay in between. The CDR3 spans 14 residues. The chain's CDR3 is CAWSPMGGSQPQHF. The CDR3 bases are TGTGCCTGGAGCCCGATGGGGGGGTCTCAGCCCCAGCATTTT.

This clone appeared once. The rearrangement joins TRBV28 to TRBJ1-1; no firm D call. Germline lookup yields CDR1 MDHEN and CDR2 SYDVKM. V gave up 10 bases and J gave up 4 bases, with 22 bases separating them. The length of the CDR3 is 15 residues. CDR3: CATTVPERRGTEAFF. CDR3 nucleotide sequence: TGTGCCACCACTGTGCCGGAACGGCGGGGCACTGAAGCTTTCTTT.

The chain has TRBV4-3 and TRBJ2-7, with D perhaps TRBD2 (5 bases). The CDR3 extends over 15 amino acids. Germline lookup yields CDR1 LGHNA and CDR2 YSLEER. Trimming stripped 0 bases from V and 3 bases from J, with 12 bases between. The chain's CDR3 is CASSQEVGELYEQYF. In DNA, the CDR3 is TGCGCCAGCAGCCAAGAAGTGGGAGAACTCTACGAGCAGTACTTC.

The CDR3 sequence: CASTGEETQYF. The CDR3 nucleotides read TGTGCCAGCACGGGGGAAGAGACCCAGTACTTC. This chain uses TRBV2 with TRBJ2-5; possible D gene TRBD2, 6 bases. CDR3 size: 11 residues. V gave up 7 bases and J gave up 3 bases, with 6 bases separating them. The germline V gene has CDR1 SNHLY and CDR2 FYNNEI. Supplemented by reference TRBV2 and TRBJ2-5, the full variable domain reads EPEVTQTPSHQVTQMGQEVILRCVPISNHLYFYWYRQILGQKVEFLVSFYNNEISEKSEIFDDQFSVERPDGSNFTLKIRSTKLEDSAMYFCASTGEETQYFGPGTRLLVL.

The chain has TRBV20-1 and TRBJ2-1; possible D gene TRBD2, 5 bases. The CDR3 has 9 amino acids. Germline V gene sequence: CDR1 DFQATT, CDR2 SNEGSKA (reference sequence). Trimming removed 6 bases from V and 8 bases from J, with 5 bases in between. The chain's CDR3 is CSARDEQFF. The CDR3 region has the DNA TGCAGTGCGAGGGATGAGCAGTTCTTC.

Only one count was recorded for this clone. CDR3 loop: CASSFSGRANTGELFF. The CDR3 region has the DNA TGTGCCAGCAGTTTTAGCGGGAGAGCGAACACCGGGGAGCTGTTTTTT. The V and J genes are TRBV28 and TRBJ2-2; 9 bases align to TRBD2. The CDR3 has 16 amino acids. Looked up from germline, CDR1 is MDHEN and CDR2 is SYDVKM. V was clipped by 3 bases and J by 0 bases; unmatched bases: 2.

The chain combines TRBV15 with TRBJ1-4; D not resolved. Per the germline V gene, CDR1 is LNHNV and CDR2 is YYDKDF (reference sequence). This CDR3 spans 15 amino acids. V was pared by 0 bases and J by 5 bases, with 10 bases between. This chain's CDR3 is CATSRDRQRNEKLFF. Here the CDR3 DNA reads TGTGCCACCAGCAGAGATCGGCAGAGAAATGAAAAACTGTTTTTT. The full variable domain, completed using reference TRBV15 and TRBJ1-4, is DAMVIQNPRYQVTQFGKPVTLSCSQTLNHNVMYWYQQKSSQAPKLLFHYYDKDFNNEADTPDNFQSRRPNTSFCFLDIRSPGLGDTAMYLCATSRDRQRNEKLFFGSGTQLSVL.

The chain uses TRBV5-1 and TRBJ2-5; a possible D gene is TRBD1 (6 bases). The CDR3 spans 19 residues. Between the trimmed V and J ends, which lost 0 bases and 0 bases, there was a span of 21 bases. Germline V gene data show CDR1 as SGHRS and CDR2 as YFSETQ. The chain's CDR3 is CASSLDLDAGSGDQETQYF. CDR3 coding DNA: TGCGCCAGCAGCTTGGATCTAGATGCGGGTTCAGGGGACCAAGAGACCCAGTACTTC.

This sequence joins TRBV5-1 and TRBJ1-1; tentatively, D is TRBD1 (6 bases). Trimming stripped 4 bases from V and 0 bases from J, with 16 bases between. The germline V gene has CDR1 SGHRS and CDR2 YFSETQ. This CDR3 is 16 amino acids long. CDR3 in DNA: TGCGCCAGCAGCAGAGTAAGGGGGACAATGAACACTGAAGCTTTCTTT. It yields the protein CASSRVRGTMNTEAFF.

The rearrangement joins TRBV7-2 to TRBJ2-7; 14 nucleotides line up with TRBD2. After removal of 1 base from V and 4 bases from J, the junction contained 6 bases not matched to a gene. There are 17 residues in the CDR3. From germline, CDR1 is SGHTA and CDR2 FQGNSA. CDR3: CASSLETSGGATYEQYF. CDR3 nucleotides: TGTGCCAGCAGCTTAGAGACTAGCGGGGGGGCCACGTACGAGCAGTACTTC.

There are a few counts of this clone. The chain employs TRBV30 and TRBJ1-2; no clear D. Between the trimmed V and J ends, which lost 1 base and 5 bases, there was a span of 8 bases. In germline, CDR1 is GTSNPN, CDR2 SVGIG (reference sequence). The CDR3 covers 12 residues. CDR3 bases: TGTGCCTGGAGTGCGGGCCTATATGGCTACACCTTC. Residues: CAWSAGLYGYTF. Looking up the rest from reference TRBV30 and TRBJ1-2 gives the full variable domain: SQTIHQWPATLVQPVGSPLSLECTVEGTSNPNLYWYRQAAGRGLQLLFYSVGIGQISSEVPQNLSASRPQDRQFILSSKKLLLSDSGFYLCAWSAGLYGYTFGSGTRLTVV.

V usage is TRBV19 and J usage is TRBJ2-1; 9 bases are shared with TRBD2. Germline V gene sequence: CDR1 LNHDA, CDR2 SQIVND (reference sequence). This CDR3 region has 15 residues. The J segment lost 4 bases and the V segment lost 9 bases, leaving 10 bases of the junction unmatched. The CDR3, as DNA: TGTGCCAGACCGAATAGCGGGAGTTGGTACAATGAGCAGTTCTTC. Translating gives CARPNSGSWYNEQFF.

V is TRBV27 and J is TRBJ2-3, with 7 bases lining up with TRBD1. This CDR3 is 17 amino acids long. Germline lookup yields CDR1 MNHEY and CDR2 SMNVEV (reference sequence). The ends lost 2 bases at V and 6 bases at J; junction bases unmatched: 14. DNA of the CDR3: TGTGCCAGCAGTTTAACCCCTCTACAGGGGAGAACGGATACGCAGTATTTT. Amino acid sequence: CASSLTPLQGRTDTQYF.

The chain is built from TRBV7-9 and TRBJ1-4; D is perhaps TRBD1 (5 bases). The V end lost 1 base, the J end lost 0 bases, and 15 bases lay between the germline ends. Per the germline V gene, CDR1 is SEHNR and CDR2 is FQNEAQ (reference sequence). The CDR3 runs to 18 residues. CDR3 region: CASSLGAGFLATNEKLFF. The CDR3 bases are TGTGCCAGCAGCTTAGGGGCAGGGTTTCTTGCAACTAATGAAAAACTGTTTTTT.

J is TRBJ2-3 and V is TRBV5-4; D is unclear. Germline V CDR1 and CDR2: SGHNT, YYREEE (reference sequence). Trimming took off 1 base at V and 0 bases at J, with 6 bases between the two ends. The CDR3 runs to 14 residues. CDR3 DNA: TGTGCCAGCAGCTTGCGGAAAAGCACAGATACGCAGTATTTT. It codes for CASSLRKSTDTQYF.